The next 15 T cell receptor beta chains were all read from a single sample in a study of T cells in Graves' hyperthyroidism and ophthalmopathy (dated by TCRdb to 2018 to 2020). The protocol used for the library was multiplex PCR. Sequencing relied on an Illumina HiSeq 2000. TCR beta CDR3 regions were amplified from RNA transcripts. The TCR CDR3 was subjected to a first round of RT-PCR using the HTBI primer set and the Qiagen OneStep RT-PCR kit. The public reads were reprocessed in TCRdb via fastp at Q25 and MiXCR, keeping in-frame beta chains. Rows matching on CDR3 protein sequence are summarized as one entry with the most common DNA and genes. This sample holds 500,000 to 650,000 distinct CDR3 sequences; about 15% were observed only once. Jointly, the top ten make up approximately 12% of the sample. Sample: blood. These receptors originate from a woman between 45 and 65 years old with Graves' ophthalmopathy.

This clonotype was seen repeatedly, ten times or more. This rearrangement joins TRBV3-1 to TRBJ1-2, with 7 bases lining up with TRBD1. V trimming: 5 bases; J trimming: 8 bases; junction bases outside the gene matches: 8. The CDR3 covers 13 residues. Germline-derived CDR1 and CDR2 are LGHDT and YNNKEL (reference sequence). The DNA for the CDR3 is TGTGCCAGCAGCTCCGAAACAGGGGCCGGCTACACCTTC. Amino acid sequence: CASSSETGAGYTF.

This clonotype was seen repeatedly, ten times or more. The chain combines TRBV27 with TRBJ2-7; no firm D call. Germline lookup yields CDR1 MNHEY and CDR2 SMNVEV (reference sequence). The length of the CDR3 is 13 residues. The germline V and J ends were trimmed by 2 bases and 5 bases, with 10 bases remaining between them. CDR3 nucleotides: TGTGCCAGCAGTTTAACGGCCATAGACGAGCAGTACTTC. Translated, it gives CASSLTAIDEQYF.

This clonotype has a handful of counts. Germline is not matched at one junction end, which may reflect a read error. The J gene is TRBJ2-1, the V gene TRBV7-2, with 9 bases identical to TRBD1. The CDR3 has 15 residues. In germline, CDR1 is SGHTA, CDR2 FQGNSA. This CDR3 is CVSSVTGGFYNEQFF. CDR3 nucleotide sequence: TGTGTCAGCAGCGTGACAGGGGGATTCTACAATGAGCAGTTCTTC.

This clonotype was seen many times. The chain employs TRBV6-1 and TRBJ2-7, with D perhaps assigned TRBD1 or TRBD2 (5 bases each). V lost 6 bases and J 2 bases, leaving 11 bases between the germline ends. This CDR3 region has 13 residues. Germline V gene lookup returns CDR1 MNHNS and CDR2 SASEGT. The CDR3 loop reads CASRGPGPYEQYF. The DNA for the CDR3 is TGTGCCAGCAGAGGGCCGGGGCCCTACGAGCAGTACTTC.

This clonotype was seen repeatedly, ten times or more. The CDR3, as DNA: TGTGCCAGCAGCTTAGACGTGGGACACGAGCAGTACTTC. Protein sequence: CASSLDVGHEQYF. This rearrangement joins TRBV13 to TRBJ2-7, with D perhaps being TRBD1 or TRBD2 (5 bases each). Germline V gene sequence: CDR1 PRHDT, CDR2 FYEKMQ (reference sequence). The CDR3 consists of 13 residues. Trimming took 1 base from V and 5 from J, leaving 9 bases between them.

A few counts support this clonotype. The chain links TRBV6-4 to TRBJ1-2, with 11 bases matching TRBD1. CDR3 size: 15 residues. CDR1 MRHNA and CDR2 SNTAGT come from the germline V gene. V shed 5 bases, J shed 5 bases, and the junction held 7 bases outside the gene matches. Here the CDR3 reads CASSPGTGGQYGYTF. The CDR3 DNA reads TGTGCCAGCAGTCCCGGGACAGGGGGACAATATGGCTACACCTTC.

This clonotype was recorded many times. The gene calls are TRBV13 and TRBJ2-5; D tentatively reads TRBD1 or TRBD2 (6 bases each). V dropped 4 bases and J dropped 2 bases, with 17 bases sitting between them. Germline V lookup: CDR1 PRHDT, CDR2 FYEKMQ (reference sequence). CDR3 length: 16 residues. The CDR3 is CASSSAGGGLQETQYF. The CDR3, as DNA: TGTGCCAGCAGCTCAGCCGGGGGCGGGCTACAAGAGACCCAGTACTTC.

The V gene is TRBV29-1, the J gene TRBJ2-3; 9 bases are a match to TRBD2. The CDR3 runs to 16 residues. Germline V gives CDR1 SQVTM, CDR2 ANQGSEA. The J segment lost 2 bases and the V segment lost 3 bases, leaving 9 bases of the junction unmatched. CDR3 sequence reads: CSVDGTAGGYTDTQYF. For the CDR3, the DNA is TGCAGCGTTGACGGTACGGCGGGAGGGTACACAGATACGCAGTATTTT.

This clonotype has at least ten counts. Here the CDR3 reads CASSLRLGQAPLHF. In nucleotides, the CDR3 is TGTGCCAGCAGCTTACGGTTAGGGCAGGCACCCCTCCACTTT. This chain joins TRBV7-2 and TRBJ1-6; no clear D. This CDR3 has 14 residues. The germline V gene encodes CDR1 SGHTA and CDR2 FQGNSA. V was shortened by 2 bases and J by 11 bases, with 13 bases between the two germline ends.

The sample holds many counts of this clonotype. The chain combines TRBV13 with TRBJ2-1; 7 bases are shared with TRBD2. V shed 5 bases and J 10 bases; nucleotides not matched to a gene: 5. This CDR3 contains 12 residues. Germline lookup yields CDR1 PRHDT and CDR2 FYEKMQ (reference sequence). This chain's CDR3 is CASSKTSSEQFF. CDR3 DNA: TGTGCCAGCAGCAAGACTAGCTCGGAGCAGTTCTTC.

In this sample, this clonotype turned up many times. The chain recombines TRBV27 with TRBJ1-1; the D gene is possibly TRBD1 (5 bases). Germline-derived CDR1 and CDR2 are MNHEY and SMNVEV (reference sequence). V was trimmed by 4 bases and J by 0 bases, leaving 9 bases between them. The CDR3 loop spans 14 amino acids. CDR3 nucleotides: TGTGCCAGCAGTTGGGGCGCTATGAACACTGAAGCTTTCTTT. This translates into CASSWGAMNTEAFF.

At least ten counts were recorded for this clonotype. The CDR3 is CGGYPDRGINEQYF. For the CDR3, the DNA is TGCGGGGGTTACCCGGACAGAGGGATAAACGAGCAGTACTTC. This chain joins TRBV20-1 and TRBJ2-7, with D maybe TRBD1 (6 bases). The germline gives CDR1 DFQATT, CDR2 SNEGSKA (reference sequence). The CDR3 runs to 14 residues.

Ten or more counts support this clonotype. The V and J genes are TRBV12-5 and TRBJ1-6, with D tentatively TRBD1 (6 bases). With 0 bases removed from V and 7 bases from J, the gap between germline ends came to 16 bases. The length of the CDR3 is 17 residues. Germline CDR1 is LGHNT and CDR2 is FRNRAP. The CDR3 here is CASGLVLGGARNSPLHF. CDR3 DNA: TGTGCTAGTGGTTTGGTATTGGGGGGCGCGAGGAATTCACCCCTCCACTTT.

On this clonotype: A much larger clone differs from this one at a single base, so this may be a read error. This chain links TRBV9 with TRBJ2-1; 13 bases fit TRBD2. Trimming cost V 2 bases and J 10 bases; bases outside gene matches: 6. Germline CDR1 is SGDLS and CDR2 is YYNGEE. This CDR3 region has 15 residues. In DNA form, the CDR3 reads TGTGCCAGCAGCGTTACTAGCGGGAGGGCCGTGGAGCAGTTCTTC. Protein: CASSVTSGRAVEQFF.

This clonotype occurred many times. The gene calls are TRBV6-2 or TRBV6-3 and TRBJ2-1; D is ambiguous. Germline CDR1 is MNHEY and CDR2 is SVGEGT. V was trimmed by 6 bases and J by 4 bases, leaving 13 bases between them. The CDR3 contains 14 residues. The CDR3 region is CASRDRILYNEQFF. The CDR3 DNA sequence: TGTGCCAGCAGAGACCGGATCCTATACAATGAGCAGTTCTTC.